Following are 17 T cell receptor beta chains from one sample sequenced in a study of cytomegalovirus exposure and HLA in healthy donors. PCR was performed using 60 Vbeta and 13 Jbeta primers. Profiled with immunoSEQ multiplex PCR; TCRdb holds only in-frame clones, not every one. The sample has 130,000 to 150,000 clones, roughly 80% seen once. The sequenced sample consisted of PBMCs. These receptors were taken from a woman aged 50 to 60 in good health and CMV-seronegative.

The rearrangement joins TRBV28 to TRBJ2-2; TRBD1 agrees at 8 bases. Germline CDR1 MDHEN, CDR2 SYDVKM. Losses at the gene ends were 3 bases for V and 5 bases for J; bases not matched to a gene: 14. This CDR3 is 18 amino acids long. The CDR3 DNA follows: TGTGCCAGCAGTTTTGCCCCCGAGACAGGACAGGGAACCGGGGAGCTGTTTTTT. It codes for CASSFAPETGQGTGELFF.

The V gene is TRBV27, the J gene TRBJ2-3, with D perhaps matching TRBD1 (5 bases). The germline V gene encodes CDR1 MNHEY and CDR2 SMNVEV (reference sequence). V lost 3 bases and J 4 bases, leaving 20 bases between the germline ends. The CDR3 is 17 residues long. CDR3 residues: CASSFSPRGFVADTQYF. The DNA of the CDR3 is TGTGCCAGCAGTTTCTCTCCTAGGGGTTTCGTGGCAGATACGCAGTATTTT.

The rearrangement links TRBV7-8 to TRBJ1-5, with D tentatively TRBD1 (6 bases). The V end was cut by 1 base, the J end by 4 bases, with 8 bases between. This CDR3 is 14 amino acids long. Germline V gives CDR1 SGHVS, CDR2 FQNEAQ. CDR3: CASSLVGANQPQHF. The CDR3, as DNA: TGTGCCAGCAGCTTAGTGGGGGCGAATCAGCCCCAGCATTTT.

This chain connects TRBV13 to TRBJ1-6, with D maybe TRBD1 (5 bases). Germline CDR1 reads PRHDT; CDR2 reads FYEKMQ (reference sequence). The CDR3 sequence is 15 residues long. The V gene lost 0 bases and the J gene lost 5 bases, with 8 bases spanning the gap. The CDR3: CASSLGGGNNSPLHF. The CDR3 nucleotides are TGTGCCAGCAGCTTAGGCGGGGGTAATAATTCACCCCTCCACTTT.

This clone was detected only once. An end of the junction does not agree with germline; a read error may underlie this. CDR3 DNA sequence: TGTGCCAGCAGCCGACTCCACGAGCAGCCCCAGAATTTT. It specifies CASSRLHEQPQNF. J is TRBJ1-5 and V is TRBV7-2; D ambiguous. CDR1 is SGHTA and CDR2 is FQGNSA in the germline V gene. This CDR3 contains 13 residues.

This chain connects TRBV7-9 to TRBJ2-2, with a possible D match to TRBD1 (6 bases). Trimming stripped 11 bases from V and 2 bases from J, with 12 bases between. The germline V gene has CDR1 SEHNR and CDR2 FQNEAQ (reference sequence). This CDR3 spans 13 amino acids. CDR3 residues: CAAGDTNTGELFF. CDR3 bases: TGTGCCGCAGGGGACACAAACACCGGGGAGCTGTTTTTT.

The V gene is TRBV10-3, the J gene TRBJ2-7; 7 bases are a match to TRBD2. This CDR3 contains 14 residues. Germline values: CDR1 ENHRY, CDR2 SYGVKD. After removal of 0 bases from V and 5 bases from J, the junction contained 4 bases not matched to a gene. CDR3 coding DNA: TGTGCCATCAGTGAGTCCGGGGGGTGGGACGAGCAGTACTTC. It specifies CAISESGGWDEQYF.

This clone was found once. The chain has TRBV7-9 and TRBJ1-6, with 7 nucleotides matching TRBD1. V lost 4 bases to trimming and J lost 9 bases; unmatched junction nucleotides: 6. This CDR3 is built from 14 residues. In germline, CDR1 is SEHNR, CDR2 FQNEAQ (reference sequence). This chain's CDR3 is CASSWNRGGSPLHF. The CDR3 DNA is TGTGCCAGCAGCTGGAACAGGGGCGGTTCACCCCTCCACTTT.

V usage is TRBV10-3 and J usage is TRBJ2-3; D unresolved. Germline V CDR1 and CDR2: ENHRY, SYGVKD. V lost 7 bases to trimming and J lost 0 bases, with 11 bases between them. CDR3 length equals 14 residues. CDR3 DNA: TGTGCCATCAAAGGCAGCGCGAGCACAGATACGCAGTATTTT. Protein product: CAIKGSASTDTQYF.

Here the CDR3 reads CSAGTNEETQYF. The CDR3 DNA sequence: TGCAGCGCTGGGACTAACGAAGAGACCCAGTACTTC. The J gene is TRBJ2-5, the V gene TRBV29-1, with TRBD2 identical over 7 bases. Per the germline V gene, CDR1 is SQVTM and CDR2 is ANQGSEA. The CDR3 sequence is 12 residues long. V shed 7 bases and J 3 bases; nucleotides not matched to a gene: 5.

This sequence joins TRBV7-9 and TRBJ1-1, with 9 bases identical to TRBD1. Per germline, CDR1 SEHNR and CDR2 FQNEAQ (reference sequence). The CDR3 runs 16 residues. The V segment lost 4 bases and the J segment 3 bases; nucleotides outside the gene matches: 9. CDR3 DNA: TGTGCCAGCAGCTCATACAGGGGGCCAAGGGACACTGAAGCTTTCTTT. Its protein product is CASSSYRGPRDTEAFF.

In this sample, this clone turned up once. J is TRBJ2-1 and V is TRBV7-9; 7 nucleotides align to TRBD2. CDR3 length equals 12 residues. Germline values: CDR1 SEHNR, CDR2 FQNEAQ (reference sequence). V lost 2 bases, J lost 9 bases, and 1 base stayed unmatched. Here the CDR3 reads CASSLTSAEQFF. CDR3 bases: TGTGCCAGCAGCTTAACTAGCGCTGAGCAGTTCTTC.

In its sample, this clone was seen a few times. The chain employs TRBV19 and TRBJ1-5, with 7 bases aligning to TRBD1. The CDR3 loop spans 14 amino acids. V shed 8 bases, J shed 0 bases, and the junction held 4 bases outside the gene matches. The germline CDR1 and CDR2 sequences are LNHDA and SQIVND (reference sequence). The CDR3 coding sequence is TGTGCCAGTTGGGACAGATATAGCAATCAGCCCCAGCATTTT. It is translated as CASWDRYSNQPQHF.

This sequence joins TRBV7-3 and TRBJ2-1, with 7 nucleotides matching TRBD2. The germline gives CDR1 SGHTA, CDR2 FQGTGA. The length of the CDR3 is 13 residues. With V trimmed by 2 bases and J by 7 bases, 2 bases remained unmatched. The CDR3 protein is CASSLGGGNEQFF. The CDR3 nucleotides read TGTGCCAGCAGCTTAGGGGGGGGGAATGAGCAGTTCTTC.

This rearrangement joins TRBV2 to TRBJ2-7, with D maybe TRBD1 (5 bases). Germline V gene lookup returns CDR1 SNHLY and CDR2 FYNNEI. CDR3 size: 14 residues. The V end lost 7 bases, the J end lost 6 bases, and 19 bases lay between the germline ends. The CDR3 DNA is TGTGCCAGCACGACGCAATCAGGGTACAGCGAGCAGTACTTC. Translation: CASTTQSGYSEQYF.

The chain is built from TRBV4-1 and TRBJ1-2; no clear D gene. CDR1 and CDR2 (germline): MGHRA, YSYEKL. The CDR3 length is 14 residues. The V end was cut by 1 base, the J end by 5 bases, with 11 bases between. CDR3 coding DNA: TGCGCCAGCAGCCAAGCCCGGGTACGGTATGGCTACACCTTC. It specifies CASSQARVRYGYTF.

The genes are TRBV4-2 and TRBJ2-5; 7 nucleotides match TRBD1. J lost 5 bases, V lost 1 base, and 13 bases had no gene match. Germline V gene lookup returns CDR1 LGHNA and CDR2 YNFKEQ. This CDR3 is built from 17 residues. In nucleotides, the CDR3 is TGTGCCAGCAGCCAAGCAGACAGGGCCGGGCCCCATGAGACCCAGTACTTC. Its protein is CASSQADRAGPHETQYF.